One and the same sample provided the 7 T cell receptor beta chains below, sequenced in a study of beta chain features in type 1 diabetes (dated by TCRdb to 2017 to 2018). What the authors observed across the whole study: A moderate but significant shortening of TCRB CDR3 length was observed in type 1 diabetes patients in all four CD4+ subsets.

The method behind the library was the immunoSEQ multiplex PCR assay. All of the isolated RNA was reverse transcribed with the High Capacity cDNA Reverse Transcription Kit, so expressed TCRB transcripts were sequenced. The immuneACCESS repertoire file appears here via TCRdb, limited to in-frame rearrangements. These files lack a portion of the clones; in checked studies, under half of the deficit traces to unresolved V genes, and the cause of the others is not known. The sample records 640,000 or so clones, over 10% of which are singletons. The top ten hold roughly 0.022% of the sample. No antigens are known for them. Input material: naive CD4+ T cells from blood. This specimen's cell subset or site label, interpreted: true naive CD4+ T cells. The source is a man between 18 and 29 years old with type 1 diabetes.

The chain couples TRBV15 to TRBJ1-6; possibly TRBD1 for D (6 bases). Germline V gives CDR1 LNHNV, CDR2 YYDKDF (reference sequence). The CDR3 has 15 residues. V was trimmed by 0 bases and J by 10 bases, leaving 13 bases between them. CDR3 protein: CATSRDPGGRSPLHF. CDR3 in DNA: TGTGCCACCAGCAGAGATCCGGGGGGGCGGTCACCCCTCCACTTT.

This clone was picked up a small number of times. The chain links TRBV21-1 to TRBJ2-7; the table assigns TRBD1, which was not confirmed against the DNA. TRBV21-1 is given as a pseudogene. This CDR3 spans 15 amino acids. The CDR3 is CASSTGTEPNYEQYF. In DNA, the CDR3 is TGTGCCAGCAGCACGGGGACAGAACCCAACTACGAGCAGTACTTC.

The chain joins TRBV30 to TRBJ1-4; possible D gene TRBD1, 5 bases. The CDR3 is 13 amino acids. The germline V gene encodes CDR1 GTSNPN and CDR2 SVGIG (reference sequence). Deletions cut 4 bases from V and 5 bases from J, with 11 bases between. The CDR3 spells CAWTPGGNEKLFF. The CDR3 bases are TGTGCCTGGACCCCCGGGGGGAATGAAAAACTGTTTTTT.

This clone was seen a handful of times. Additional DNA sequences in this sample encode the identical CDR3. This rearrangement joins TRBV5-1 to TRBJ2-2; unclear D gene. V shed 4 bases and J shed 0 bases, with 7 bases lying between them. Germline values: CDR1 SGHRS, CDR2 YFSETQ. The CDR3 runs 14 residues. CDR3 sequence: CASSPLTNTGELFF. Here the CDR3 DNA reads TGCGCCAGCAGCCCCCTTACGAACACCGGGGAGCTGTTTTTT.

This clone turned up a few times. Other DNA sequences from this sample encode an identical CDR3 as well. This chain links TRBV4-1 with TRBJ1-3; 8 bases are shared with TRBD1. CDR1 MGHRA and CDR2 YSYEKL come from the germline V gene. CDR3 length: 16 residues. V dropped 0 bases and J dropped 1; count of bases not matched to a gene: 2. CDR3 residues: CASSQDRQGSGNTIYF. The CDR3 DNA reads TGCGCCAGCAGCCAAGACCGACAGGGGTCTGGAAACACCATATATTTT.

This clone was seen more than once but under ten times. CDR3 sequence: CASSVTGEQYF. CDR3 nucleotide sequence: TGTGCCAGCAGCGTTACAGGCGAGCAGTACTTC. The chain uses TRBV11-1 and TRBJ2-7; perhaps TRBD1 as D (5 bases). Germline-derived CDR1 and CDR2 are SGHAT and FQDESV (reference sequence). Trimming took off 5 bases at V and 6 bases at J, with 8 bases between the two ends. The CDR3 is 11 amino acids.

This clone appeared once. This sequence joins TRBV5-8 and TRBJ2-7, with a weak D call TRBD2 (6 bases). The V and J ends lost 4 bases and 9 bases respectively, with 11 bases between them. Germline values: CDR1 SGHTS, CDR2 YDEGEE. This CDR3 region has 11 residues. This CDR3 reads CASSRLGGQYF. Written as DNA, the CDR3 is TGTGCCAGCAGCCGCTTGGGAGGGCAGTACTTC.